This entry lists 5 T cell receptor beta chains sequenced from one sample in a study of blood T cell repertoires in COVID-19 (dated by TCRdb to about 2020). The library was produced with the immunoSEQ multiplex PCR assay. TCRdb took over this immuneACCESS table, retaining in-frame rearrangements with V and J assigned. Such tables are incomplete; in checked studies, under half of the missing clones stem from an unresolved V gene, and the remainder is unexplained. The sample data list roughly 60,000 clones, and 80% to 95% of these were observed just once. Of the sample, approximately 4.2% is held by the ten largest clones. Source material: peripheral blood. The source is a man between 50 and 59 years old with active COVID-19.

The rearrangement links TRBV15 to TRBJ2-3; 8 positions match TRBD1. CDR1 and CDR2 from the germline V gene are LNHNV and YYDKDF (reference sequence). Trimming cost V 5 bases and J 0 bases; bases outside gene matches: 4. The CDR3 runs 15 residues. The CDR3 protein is CATSEQGGSTDTQYF. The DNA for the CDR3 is TGTGCCACCAGCGAACAGGGGGGAAGCACAGATACGCAGTATTTT.

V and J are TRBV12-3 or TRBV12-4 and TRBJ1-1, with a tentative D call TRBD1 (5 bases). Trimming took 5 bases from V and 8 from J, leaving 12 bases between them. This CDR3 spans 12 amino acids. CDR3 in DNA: TGTGCCAGCAGTAACTGGGGCAGGGAAGCTTTCTTT. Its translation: CASSNWGREAFF.

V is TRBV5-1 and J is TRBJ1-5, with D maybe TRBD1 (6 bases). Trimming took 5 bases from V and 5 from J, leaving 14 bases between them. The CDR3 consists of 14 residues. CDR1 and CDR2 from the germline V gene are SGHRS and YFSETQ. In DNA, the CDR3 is TGCGCCAGCAGTCTGACAGGATTGGATCAGCCCCAGCATTTT. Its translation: CASSLTGLDQPQHF.

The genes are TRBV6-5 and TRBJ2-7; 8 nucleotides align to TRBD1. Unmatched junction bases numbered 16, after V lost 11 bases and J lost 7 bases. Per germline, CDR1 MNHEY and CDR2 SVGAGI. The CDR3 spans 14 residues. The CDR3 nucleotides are TGTGCCGCCATTCAACAGGGGGTGAGGGAGGAGCAGTACTTC. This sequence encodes CAAIQQGVREEQYF.

DNA for the CDR3: TGTGCCAGCAGTTCCCAGCGAAACTCTGGGGCCAACGTCCTGACTTTC. It is translated as CASSSQRNSGANVLTF. This sequence joins TRBV25-1 and TRBJ2-6; D is unresolved. The CDR3 is made up of 16 amino acids. Germline CDR1 reads MGHDK; CDR2 reads SYGVNS. Trimming shortened V by 5 bases and J by 0 bases, and 11 bases separated the two germline ends.